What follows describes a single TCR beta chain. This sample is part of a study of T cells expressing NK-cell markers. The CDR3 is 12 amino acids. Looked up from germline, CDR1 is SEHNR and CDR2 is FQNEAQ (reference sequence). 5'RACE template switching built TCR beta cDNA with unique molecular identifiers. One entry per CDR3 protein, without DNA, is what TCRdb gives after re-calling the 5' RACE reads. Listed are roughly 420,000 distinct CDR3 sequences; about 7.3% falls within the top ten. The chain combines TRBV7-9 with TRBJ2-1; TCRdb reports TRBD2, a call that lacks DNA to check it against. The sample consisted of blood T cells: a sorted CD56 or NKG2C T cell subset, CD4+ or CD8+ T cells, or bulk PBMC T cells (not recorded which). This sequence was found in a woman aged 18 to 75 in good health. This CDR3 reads CASSFGGRLPFF.